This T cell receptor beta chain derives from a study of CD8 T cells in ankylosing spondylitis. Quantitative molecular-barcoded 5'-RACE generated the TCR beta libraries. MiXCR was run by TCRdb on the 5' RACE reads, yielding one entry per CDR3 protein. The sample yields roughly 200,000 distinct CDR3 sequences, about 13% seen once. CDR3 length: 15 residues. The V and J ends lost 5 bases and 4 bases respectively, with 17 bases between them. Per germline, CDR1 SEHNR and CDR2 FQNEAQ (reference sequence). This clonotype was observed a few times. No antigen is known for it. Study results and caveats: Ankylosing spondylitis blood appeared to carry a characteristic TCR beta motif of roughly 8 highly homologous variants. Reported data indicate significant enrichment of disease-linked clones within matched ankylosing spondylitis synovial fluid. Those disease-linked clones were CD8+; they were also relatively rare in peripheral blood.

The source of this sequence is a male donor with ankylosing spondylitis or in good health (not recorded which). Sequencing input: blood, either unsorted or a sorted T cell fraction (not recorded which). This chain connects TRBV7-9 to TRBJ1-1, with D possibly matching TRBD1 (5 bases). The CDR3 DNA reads TGTGCCAGCAGCCCCTTGGGGGGGAGAGGCACTGAAGCTTTCTTT. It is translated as CASSPLGGRGTEAFF.